This TCR beta chain originates from a study of blood T cells in healthy people across ages (dated by TCRdb to the mid-2010s). Describing the broader study: In model experiments, roughly one uniquely barcoded TCR beta cDNA molecule per two T cells was captured by template switching. Using deep sequencing normalized with unique cDNA molecular identifiers, the study measured how TCR beta repertoire diversity changes with age. The donors were divided into four age groups: young (average approximately 17 years), middle-aged (roughly 40), aged (about 62) and long-lived (about 90). Donors of different ages were randomly distributed across sequencing lanes to avoid experimental bias. The study analyzed two additional independent replicas of 1 million unique cDNA reads from the same blood draw for two donors, one aged 18 to 30 and one aged 80 or older.

V sheds 10 bases and J sheds 8 bases, leaving 11 bases between their ends. There are 10 amino acids in the CDR3, from cysteine to phenylalanine inclusive. Of the read, only the CDR3 DNA is kept; its 30 bases are in frame from base 1. General conclusions and limits of the study: Because the CMV infection status of the donors was unknown, age-related changes in expanded clonotypes may potentially have been confounded. Observed TCR beta diversity per million T cells fell roughly linearly with age, and a significant reduction was already apparent by age around 39. Compared with the aged group, the long-lived group had more naive CD4+ T cells, fewer expanded clones and increased TCR diversity, suggesting age selection. A strong correlation was found between observed TCR beta diversity and the percentage of naive T cells measured by flow cytometry. Bulk unsorted PBMC profiling prevented conclusive comparison of naive and antigen-experienced compartments. Estimates of total diversity based on one million sequenced T cells were regarded as lower bounds and as underestimates.

Libraries were made using 5' RACE. The sequencer listed for this sample is Illumina HiSeq 2500. The second PCR ran for about 6 to 12 cycles and used a J-beta primer mix along with a sample-barcoded 5' primer. Each TCR beta cDNA molecule received a unique molecular identifier from a template-switch 5' adaptor carrying 12 random nucleotides. Each sample yielded at least 2.5 million CDR3-containing paired-end reads. First-strand cDNA was synthesized from all RNA with the Mint cDNA synthesis kit, primed by a TRBC-specific oligonucleotide. All cDNA was treated with uracil-DNA glycosylase and then went through a first 18-cycle PCR with the universal primers M1SS and BC2_uni_R. In the authors' own workflow: For normalization, 1 million high-quality reads were randomly selected from each sample, with every read carrying a distinct molecular identifier. Reads sharing molecular identifiers were discarded rather than binned into consensus sequences. MiTCR, with a Q25 quality threshold and the strictest error-elimination algorithm, was used for CDR3 identification, clonotype clustering and error correction. A nonparametric unseen species model with Euler transformation was used to estimate a lower bound on total TCR beta diversity. TCRdb applied fastp at Q25 and MiXCR to the public reads, then kept only in-frame beta chains. Each CDR3 protein gets just one entry, which takes the most common genes and DNA from the rows behind it. Clone size and V and J calls follow TCRdb, not the original study. The sample records about 1.8 million distinct CDR3 sequences, roughly 52% of which are singletons. The ten most abundant clones make up more than 2% of the sample.

Donors were under 40 systemically healthy Caucasian individuals from Russia aged roughly 6 to 100 years. Around 9.7 milliliters of peripheral blood were collected from each donor into EDTA-treated Vacutainer tubes. Ficoll-Paque density-gradient centrifugation was used to isolate PBMCs, with at least 7 million per sample. Trizol reagent was used to extract total RNA from PBMCs, with at least 5 micrograms per sample. For every donor, an aliquot of PBMCs went through flow cytometry to measure the percentages of naive CD45RAhigh/CD27high T cells. Turning to this clonotype: Its antigen has not been determined. Base qualities are not at hand, and no much larger clone is one base apart.

The clonotype originates from a woman in her forties in good health. The sample taken for sequencing was blood. The rearranged chain carries TRBV12-3 or TRBV12-4 and TRBJ1-2, with the D gene not clear enough to name. Read as DNA, the sequence is TGTGCCACGTACTTTGCCGGCTACACCTTC. The resulting protein is CATYFAGYTF.